The clone carrying this T cell receptor beta chain was counted many times. Its specificity is unknown. RNA transcripts were the source from which TCR beta CDR3 regions were amplified. RT-PCR with HTBI primers came first, then second-round multiplex PCR. Via MiXCR, TCRdb re-called the multiplex PCR reads, giving one row per CDR3 protein. The table shows about 400,000 distinct CDR3 sequences, with 15% occurring only once. This record comes from a study of Graves' ophthalmopathy and Graves' hyperthyroidism. In the study overall: Peripheral blood was obtained at first diagnosis, ahead of any treatment.

Regarding the study as a whole: Also, most clonotypes expanded in the thyroid above 0.001 frequency appeared in blood.

The PBMC fraction was derived from around 9.4 ml of fresh peripheral blood. The CDR3 runs to 17 residues. Looked up from germline, CDR1 is SGHVS and CDR2 is FQNEAQ. Trimming removed 5 bases from V and 4 bases from J; junction bases left unmatched: 7. V usage is TRBV7-8 and J usage is TRBJ2-5; 16 nucleotides match TRBD2. This sequence was found in a woman between 18 and 30 years old with stable Graves' hyperthyroidism. Material: peripheral blood. The CDR3 loop is CASSTGLAGGPSETQYF. The CDR3 region has the DNA TGTGCCAGCAGCACGGGACTAGCGGGGGGGCCATCAGAGACCCAGTACTTC.